This T cell receptor (beta chain) stems from a study of beta chain features in type 1 diabetes (dated by TCRdb to between 2017 and 2018). Context from the whole study: Mean age, gender distribution, total cell number and subset yield were not different between patients and healthy donors. The study compared TCRB repertoires of sorted circulating CD4+ T cell subsets between recently diagnosed type 1 diabetes patients and matched healthy donors. Across all samples, 107,917,701 sorted cells were examined, and cell number per subset correlated strongly with RNA yield. Regulatory and stem cell-like memory subsets were obtained from only 8 patients and about eight healthy donors, while naive and central memory subsets were obtained from all 28 donors.

Looking up the germline V gene yields CDR1 SNHLY and CDR2 FYNNEI. From cysteine to phenylalanine, the CDR3 is 15 amino acids long. The CDR3 DNA has 45 bases and is translated from base 1. Relative to germline, V is 8 bases shorter and J is 7 bases shorter, with 23 bases between their ends. Of note for this clone: Its binding antigen is unknown. It has no much larger one-base neighbor in the sample; base qualities were not kept.

The entire amount of isolated RNA was reverse transcribed using the High Capacity cDNA Reverse Transcription Kit, so the sequenced TCRB transcripts were expressed ones. Naive, central memory and regulatory T cell samples underwent deep immunoSEQ sequencing, averaging around 3.7 million total reads per sample. Sorted cells were lysed in RLT buffer, and RNA was extracted using DNase-treated RNeasy Micro or Mini kits according to cell number. Each cell subset was processed separately to prevent cross-contamination, with patient and healthy donor samples processed together. Using the immunoSEQ multiplex PCR, TCRB sequences were amplified from cDNA into 87-bp fragments spanning the CDR3 region. Sequencing of the amplicons was done on the Illumina HiSeq platform. The authors' analysis ran thus. PCR bias was computationally corrected using synthetic template baselines, reads within Hamming distance 2 were collapsed, and singletons that could not be merged were discarded. Reads were aligned against IMGT to assign V, D and J genes, CDR3 length and insertions or deletions at six rearrangement sites. Clonotype counts were normalized to sorted cell number within each subset before computing true diversity and Gini coefficients with the tcR R package. Repertoire sharing was quantified using the overlap coefficient calculated on TCRB nucleotide sequences. As a proxy for the pre-selection repertoire, out-of-frame TCRB sequences from naive cells were analyzed. TCRdb provides this immuneACCESS table in a form limited to in-frame rearrangements. Some clones are lacking; in checked studies, under half of them reflect an unresolved V gene, and why the rest are absent is not known. V, J and clone size are taken as reported in that table, and D and trimming were inferred from the DNA itself. Here the sample has about 700,000 clones; around an eighth occur a single time. Clones ranked in the top ten supply 0.022% of the sample.

Study-level results and caveats: Because cDNA was sequenced instead of genomic DNA, activated cells with high expression could be over-represented, although the groups did not differ in activation or CD3 levels. PCR might favor shorter templates, but patient and control samples were amplified and corrected together, so any skew would affect both groups equally. Patients with type 1 diabetes made fewer insertions and deleted more nucleotides at VDJ recombination sites, implying thymic rearrangement abnormalities. HLA sub-analyses involved small numbers of individuals, so any influence of HLA type on TCRB rearrangement remained unresolved. Naive, central memory and regulatory TCRB repertoires appeared to be more alike among patients than among healthy donors. A moderate but significant shortening of TCRB CDR3 length was observed in type 1 diabetes patients in all four CD4+ subsets.

From each donor, a single peripheral blood sample of about 100 mL on average was drawn into heparinised tubes. A BD FACSAria II was used to sort naive, central memory, regulatory and stem cell-like memory CD4+ T cells with a panel that included CD45RO, CCR7, CD25, CD127, CD95 and CD27. Every sorted population had a purity above 98%. Right away, PBMCs were isolated by Lymphoprep density gradient centrifugation and were stained directly, with no culture step. So that batch effects would be minimized, each experiment stained and sorted samples in pairs, pairing one healthy donor with one patient. This sequence was found in a man between 18 and 35 years old with type 1 diabetes. The sample was naive CD4+ T cells from blood. The cell subset or site label corresponds to: true naive CD4+ T cells. The chain uses TRBV2 and TRBJ2-5, and TRBD2 may be the D gene, going by 6 matching bases. This receptor has the CDR3 CASLPGDWARVTQYF. The base sequence is TGTGCCAGCTTACCTGGGGACTGGGCCCGGGTGACCCAGTACTTC.